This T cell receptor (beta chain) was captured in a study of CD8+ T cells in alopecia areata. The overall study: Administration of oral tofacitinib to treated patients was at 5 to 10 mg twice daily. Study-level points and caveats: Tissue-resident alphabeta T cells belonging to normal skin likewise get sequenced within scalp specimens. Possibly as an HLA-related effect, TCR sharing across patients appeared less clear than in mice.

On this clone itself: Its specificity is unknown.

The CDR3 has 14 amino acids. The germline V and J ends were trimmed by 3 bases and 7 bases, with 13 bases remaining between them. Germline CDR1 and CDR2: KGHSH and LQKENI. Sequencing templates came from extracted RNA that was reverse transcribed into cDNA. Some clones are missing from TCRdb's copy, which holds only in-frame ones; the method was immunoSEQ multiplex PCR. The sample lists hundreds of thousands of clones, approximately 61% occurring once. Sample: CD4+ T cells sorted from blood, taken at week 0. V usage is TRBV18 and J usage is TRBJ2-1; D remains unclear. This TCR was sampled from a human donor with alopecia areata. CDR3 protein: CASSPSGPMNEQFF. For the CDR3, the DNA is TGTGCCAGCTCACCGAGTGGGCCCATGAATGAGCAGTTCTTC.